A selection of T cell receptor beta chains follows, all from one sample in a study of blood T cell repertoires in COVID-19. The table came from immunoSEQ multiplex PCR; TCRdb's copy has only in-frame clones and leaves some out. This sample has approximately 200,000 clones, with around 88% found just once. Material for sequencing was PBMCs or T cells enriched from blood (not recorded which). The receptor set was obtained from a woman in her 30s who had recovered from COVID-19. The CDR3 runs from the conserved cysteine through the conserved F or W. A D gene is named only where the DNA matches it firmly. Some rows mark clone size as missing; the rest say once, few, many or name a class of expanded clone.

CDR3aa: CASSLALARDNEQFF
CDR3nt: TGCGCCAGCAGCTTGGCCCTAGCGCGGGACAATGAGCAGTTCTTC
v_gene: TRBV5-1
abundance: .
d_gene: .
j_gene: TRBJ2-1
len: 15

CDR3aa: CASSLAGGGGYTF
CDR3nt: TGTGCCAGCAGCCTGGCAGGGGGAGGCGGCTACACCTTC
v_gene: TRBV12-3/TRBV12-4
abundance: .
d_gene: TRBD1
j_gene: TRBJ1-2
len: 13

CDR3aa: CASHLGTGVGGGYTF
CDR3nt: TGTGCCAGCCACCTCGGGACAGGGGTAGGAGGCGGCTACACCTTC
v_gene: TRBV5-4
abundance: .
d_gene: TRBD1
j_gene: TRBJ1-2
len: 15

CDR3aa: CASSYQSLGDEQFF
CDR3nt: TGTGCCAGCAGCTATCAGTCCCTGGGCGATGAGCAGTTCTTC
v_gene: TRBV28
abundance: .
d_gene: .
j_gene: TRBJ2-1
len: 14

CDR3aa: CASSQELRGQGAYQPQHF
CDR3nt: TGCGCCAGCAGCCAAGAGTTACGGGGACAGGGGGCTTATCAGCCCCAGCATTTT
v_gene: TRBV4-1
abundance: .
d_gene: TRBD1
j_gene: TRBJ1-5
len: 18

CDR3aa: CSGGEETTTGGYTF
CDR3nt: TGCAGCGGTGGTGAGGAGACGACAACGGGGGGCTACACCTTC
v_gene: TRBV29-1
abundance: .
d_gene: .
j_gene: TRBJ1-2
len: 14

CDR3aa: CASSTARSGGYTDTQYF
CDR3nt: TGTGCCAGTAGTACCGCTAGGTCGGGAGGTTACACAGATACGCAGTATTTT
v_gene: TRBV19
abundance: .
d_gene: TRBD2
j_gene: TRBJ2-3
len: 17

CDR3aa: CASSQQDRVNTEAFF
CDR3nt: TGTGCCAGCAGCCAACAGGACAGGGTGAACACTGAAGCTTTCTTT
v_gene: TRBV3-1/TRBV3-2
abundance: .
d_gene: TRBD1
j_gene: TRBJ1-1
len: 15

CDR3aa: CASNGQNQPQHF
CDR3nt: TGTGCCAGCAATGGACAGAATCAGCCCCAGCATTTT
v_gene: TRBV2
abundance: .
d_gene: .
j_gene: TRBJ1-5
len: 12

CDR3aa: CSVLSGNYEQYF
CDR3nt: TGCAGCGTCTTAAGCGGGAACTACGAGCAGTACTTC
v_gene: TRBV29-1
abundance: once
d_gene: TRBD2
j_gene: TRBJ2-7
len: 12

CDR3aa: CASSLVPGIEETQYF
CDR3nt: TGTGCCAGCAGCTTAGTTCCAGGGATTGAAGAGACCCAGTACTTC
v_gene: TRBV11-2
abundance: .
d_gene: .
j_gene: TRBJ2-5
len: 15

CDR3aa: CASSIGFGQGNTIYF
CDR3nt: TGCGCCAGCAGCATTGGGTTTGGACAGGGGAACACCATATATTTT
v_gene: TRBV5-1
abundance: .
d_gene: TRBD1
j_gene: TRBJ1-3
len: 15

CDR3aa: CASSETGPWGNQPQHF
CDR3nt: TGTGCCAGCAGTGAAACAGGCCCATGGGGCAATCAGCCCCAGCATTTT
v_gene: TRBV3-1/TRBV3-2
abundance: .
d_gene: .
j_gene: TRBJ1-5
len: 16

CDR3aa: CATLMTGAHGYTF
CDR3nt: TGTGCCACCCTGATGACAGGCGCCCATGGCTACACCTTC
v_gene: TRBV10-3
abundance: .
d_gene: .
j_gene: TRBJ1-2
len: 13